This T cell receptor beta chain was sequenced for a study of cytomegalovirus exposure and HLA in healthy donors. Germline CDR1 is MNHEY and CDR2 is SVGAGI. V was pared by 4 bases and J by 4 bases, with 5 bases of the junction left unmatched. CDR3 size: 15 residues. As regards this clone: Its matching antigen is unknown.

The donors comprised healthy bone marrow donors. Nominal health characterized the donors when sampled, though unrecorded immune exposures were likely. The PCR employed 60 Vbeta primers together with 13 Jbeta primers. The repertoire was sequenced with immunoSEQ multiplex PCR; TCRdb's copy has only in-frame clones and lacks some. This sample has about 110,000 clones; 70% to 80% occur once, and the top ten carry about 0.8%. Findings and limits, study-wide: Researchers left out some V segments, among them TRBV6-2 and TRBV6-3, as indistinguishable.

Sequenced sample: PBMCs. The rearrangement uses TRBV6-5 and TRBJ1-4; 8 bases align to TRBD1. This TCR was recovered from a boy younger than 18 in good health and CMV-seronegative. The DNA of the CDR3 is TGTGCCAGCAGTTCGCAGGGGGCGGGTAATGAAAAACTGTTTTTT. As protein: CASSSQGAGNEKLFF.